The T cell receptor beta chain under discussion was sequenced for a study of identical twins. General study points: Weaker excess twin sharing was seen among beta out-of-frame sequences. Compared with models, monozygotic twins showed more out-of-frame TCR alpha sharing.

Template switching added a universal primer binding site, and final cDNA carried unique molecular identifiers. TCRdb re-called the 5' RACE reads with MiXCR, one entry per CDR3 protein. The sample shows around 1.7 million distinct CDR3 sequences, less than 35% of them seen only once. The CDR3 is 12 residues long. The V end was cut by 6 bases, the J end by 2 bases, with 11 bases between. CDR1 is DFQATT, CDR2 SNEGSKA, per germline (reference sequence). Notes on this clonotype: Its cognate antigen is unknown.

The specimen was cord blood. The V call is TRBV20-1, the J call TRBJ2-7; D is unresolved. This TCR came from a newborn girl in good health. The CDR3 reads CSAPEDPYEQYF. The CDR3 nucleotides read TGCAGTGCCCCCGAGGATCCCTACGAGCAGTACTTC.